One sample yielded the 2 T cell receptor beta chains listed below, sequenced in a study of blood T cell repertoires in COVID-19. Method: immunoSEQ multiplex PCR; TCRdb's copy keeps in-frame clones and lacks some. The sample gives more than 350,000 clones, 89% of which show up once; less than 3.5% is in the top ten. The sample consisted of peripheral blood. The receptors were gathered from a woman in her thirties with COVID-19, enrolled during active disease.

The rearrangement links TRBV2 to TRBJ1-1; D ambiguous. The V end lost 11 bases, the J end lost 5 bases, and 15 bases lay between the germline ends. The CDR3 extends over 12 amino acids. Germline loops: CDR1 SNHLY, CDR2 FYNNEI. DNA of the CDR3: TGTGCCTCCCCCCTCGCGGTTACTGAAGCTTTCTTT. It yields the protein CASPLAVTEAFF.

This chain joins TRBV28 and TRBJ2-5, with 7 bases that match TRBD1. This CDR3 comprises 15 residues. In germline, CDR1 is MDHEN, CDR2 SYDVKM. J was trimmed by 1 base and V by 4 bases; bases with no gene match: 6. CDR3 coding DNA: TGTGCCAGCAGTTCCATCTGGACAGGCCAAGAGACCCAGTACTTC. Amino acid sequence: CASSSIWTGQETQYF.